The source of this T cell receptor beta chain is a study of tumor and adjacent non-tumor tissue in lung cancer. Study overall: Stage I to III disease affected over nine men and roughly five women aged about 31 to 80. Study results and caveats: Top 100 clones took a larger repertoire share in normal lung. Compared with tumor, normal lung showed significantly lower TCR diversity. Higher tumor TCR diversity was associated with shorter survival.

This sample's RNA came from whole unsorted tissue. The normal lung tissue was taken more than 3 cm from the tumor edge. In the case of this clonotype: What it binds is not known. Its ends do not fully match the called genes, so a read error is possible.

The library came from three nested PCR rounds adapted from ARM-PCR protocols. Each CDR3 protein is one row after TCRdb ran MiXCR on the multiplex PCR reads. The table lists about 90,000 distinct CDR3 sequences, around three quarters of them singletons. The CDR3 runs to 12 residues. Germline V gene lookup returns CDR1 SQVTM and CDR2 ANQGSEA. The rearrangement uses TRBV29-1 and TRBJ2-7; maybe TRBD2 (6 bases). The specimen sequenced was distant non-tumor lung tissue. This sequence originates from a woman between 50 and 59 years old with non-small cell lung cancer. DNA for the CDR3: TGTAGCGTTGTGGAGTCGGGGGACGTGCAGTACTTC. It is translated as CSVVESGDVQYF.